This TCR beta chain came from a study of breast tumors, draining lymph nodes, adjacent tissues. Study outcomes and limitations: Tumor and nontumor repertoires were significantly more similar in luminal-like than in basal-like breast cancer. Tumor repertoires ranked between lymph nodes and nontumor tissue in diversity, with V and J gene preferences.

The lymph nodes were axillary draining lymph nodes from breast cancer patients. A note on this clonotype: The antigen is unknown.

After removal of 8 bases from V and 5 bases from J, the junction contained 11 bases not matched to a gene. This CDR3 spans 15 amino acids. The germline CDR1 and CDR2 sequences are SQVTM and ANQGSEA. TCRdb reprocessed the multiplex PCR reads with MiXCR, giving one entry per CDR3 protein. The profile shows about 200,000 distinct CDR3 sequences, around 34% of them singletons. This receptor was identified in a female donor with breast cancer. Some clones in this sample may be carry-over from other donors' samples. The sequencing sample was made of axillary lymph node tissue. The V call is TRBV29-1, the J call TRBJ1-3; 11 positions agree with TRBD1. The CDR3 sequence is CSLAVGQGGRNTIYF. CDR3 in DNA: TGCAGCTTGGCTGTGGGACAGGGGGGTAGAAACACCATATATTTT.